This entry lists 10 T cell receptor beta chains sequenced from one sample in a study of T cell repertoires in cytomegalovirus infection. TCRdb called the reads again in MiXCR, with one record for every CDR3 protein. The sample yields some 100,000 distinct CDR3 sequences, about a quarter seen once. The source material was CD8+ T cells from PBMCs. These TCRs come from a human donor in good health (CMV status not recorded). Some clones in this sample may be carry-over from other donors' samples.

CDR3 loop: CASKDPRWIYEKLFF. CDR3 sequence (DNA): TGTGCCAGCAAGGATCCTCGATGGATCTATGAAAAACTGTTTTTT. This chain links TRBV28 with TRBJ1-4; D is ambiguous. Germline CDR1 is MDHEN and CDR2 is SYDVKM. The CDR3 has 15 residues. Deletions cut 7 bases from V and 6 bases from J, with 18 bases between.

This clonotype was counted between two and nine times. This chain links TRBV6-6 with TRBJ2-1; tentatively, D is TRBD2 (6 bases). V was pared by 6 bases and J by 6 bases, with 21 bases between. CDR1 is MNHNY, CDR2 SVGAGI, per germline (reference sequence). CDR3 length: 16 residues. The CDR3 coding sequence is TGTGCCAGCAGCCGTCACAGGAGACTAGGCGGCAATGAGCAGTTCTTC. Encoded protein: CASSRHRRLGGNEQFF.

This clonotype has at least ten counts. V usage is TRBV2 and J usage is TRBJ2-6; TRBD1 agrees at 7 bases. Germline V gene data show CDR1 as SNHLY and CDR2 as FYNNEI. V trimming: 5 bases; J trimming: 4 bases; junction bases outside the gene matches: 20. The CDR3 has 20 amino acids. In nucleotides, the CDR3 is TGTGCCAGCAGTCCCCCCCTTGACAGGGTAACATTGTCCGGGGCCAACGTCCTGACTTTC. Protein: CASSPPLDRVTLSGANVLTF.

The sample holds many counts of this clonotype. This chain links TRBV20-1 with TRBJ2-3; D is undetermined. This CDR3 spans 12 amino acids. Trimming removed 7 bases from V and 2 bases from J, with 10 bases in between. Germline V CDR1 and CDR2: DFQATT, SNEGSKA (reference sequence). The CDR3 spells CSVPDPTDTQYF. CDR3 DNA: TGCAGTGTCCCAGACCCCACAGATACGCAGTATTTT.

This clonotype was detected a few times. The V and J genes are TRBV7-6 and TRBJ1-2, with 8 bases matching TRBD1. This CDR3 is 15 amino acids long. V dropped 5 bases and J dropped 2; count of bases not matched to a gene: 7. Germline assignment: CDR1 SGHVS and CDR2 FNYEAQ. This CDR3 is CASSLSGGPNYGYTF. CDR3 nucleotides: TGTGCCAGCAGCCTATCAGGGGGCCCGAACTATGGCTACACCTTC.

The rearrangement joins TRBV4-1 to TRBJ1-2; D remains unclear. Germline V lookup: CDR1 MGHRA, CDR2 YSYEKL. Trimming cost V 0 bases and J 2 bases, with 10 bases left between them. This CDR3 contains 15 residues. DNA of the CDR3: TGCGCCAGCAGCCAAGATCGAGACCAGAACTATGGCTACACCTTC. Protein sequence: CASSQDRDQNYGYTF.

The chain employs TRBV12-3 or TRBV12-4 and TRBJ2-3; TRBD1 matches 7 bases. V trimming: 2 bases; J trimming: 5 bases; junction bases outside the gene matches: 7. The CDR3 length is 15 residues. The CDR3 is CASSLHRGLRDTQYF. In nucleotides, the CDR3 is TGTGCCAGCAGTTTACACAGGGGTCTCAGAGATACGCAGTATTTT.

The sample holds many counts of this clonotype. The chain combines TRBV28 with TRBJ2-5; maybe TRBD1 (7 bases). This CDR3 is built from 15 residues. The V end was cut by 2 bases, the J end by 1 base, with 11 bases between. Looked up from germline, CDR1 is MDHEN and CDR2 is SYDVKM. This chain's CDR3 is CASSLRGTVQETQYF. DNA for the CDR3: TGTGCCAGCAGTTTACGCGGGACAGTCCAAGAGACCCAGTACTTC.

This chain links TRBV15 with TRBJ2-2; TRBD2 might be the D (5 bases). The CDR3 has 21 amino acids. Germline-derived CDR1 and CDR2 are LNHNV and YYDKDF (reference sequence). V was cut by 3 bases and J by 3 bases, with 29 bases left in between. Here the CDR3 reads CATSSRIAVISREGDTGELFF. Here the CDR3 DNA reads TGTGCCACCAGCAGTCGTATTGCGGTAATCAGTCGGGAAGGAGACACCGGGGAGCTGTTTTTT. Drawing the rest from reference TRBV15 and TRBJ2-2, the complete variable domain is DAMVIQNPRYQVTQFGKPVTLSCSQTLNHNVMYWYQQKSSQAPKLLFHYYDKDFNNEADTPDNFQSRRPNTSFCFLDIRSPGLGDTAMYLCATSSRIAVISREGDTGELFFGEGSRLTVL.

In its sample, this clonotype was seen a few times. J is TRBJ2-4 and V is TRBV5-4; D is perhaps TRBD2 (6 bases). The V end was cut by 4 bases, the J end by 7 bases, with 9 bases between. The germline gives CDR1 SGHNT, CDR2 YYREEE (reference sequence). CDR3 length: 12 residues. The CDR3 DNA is TGTGCCAGCAGCGGAGGGAGGAACATTCAGTACTTC. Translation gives CASSGGRNIQYF.